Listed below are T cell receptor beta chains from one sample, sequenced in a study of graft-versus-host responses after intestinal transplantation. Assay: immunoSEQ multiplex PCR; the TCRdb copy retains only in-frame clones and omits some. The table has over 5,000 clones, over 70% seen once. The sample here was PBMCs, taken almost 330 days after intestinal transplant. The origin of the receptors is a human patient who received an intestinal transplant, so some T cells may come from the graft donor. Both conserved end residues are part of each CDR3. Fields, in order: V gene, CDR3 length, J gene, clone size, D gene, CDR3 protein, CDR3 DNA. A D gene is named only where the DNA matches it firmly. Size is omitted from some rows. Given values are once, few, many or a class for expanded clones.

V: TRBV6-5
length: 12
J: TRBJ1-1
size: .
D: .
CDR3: CASSRFRDEAFF
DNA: TGTGCCAGCAGCCGCTTCCGGGACGAGGCTTTCTTT

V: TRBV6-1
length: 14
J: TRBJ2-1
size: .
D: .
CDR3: CASSEALWHNEQFF
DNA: TGTGCCAGCAGTGAAGCGCTTTGGCACAATGAGCAGTTCTTC

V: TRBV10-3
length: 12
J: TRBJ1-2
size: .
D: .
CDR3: CAISDPSYGYTF
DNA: TGTGCCATCAGTGATCCGTCCTATGGCTACACCTTC

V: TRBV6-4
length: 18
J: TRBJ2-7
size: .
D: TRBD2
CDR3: CASSDSLAGGPDIYEQYF
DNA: TGTGCCAGCAGTGACTCTCTAGCGGGGGGGCCCGACATCTACGAGCAGTACTTC

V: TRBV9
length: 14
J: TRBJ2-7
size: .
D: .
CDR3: CASSVGRISYEQYF
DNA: TGTGCCAGCAGCGTAGGCAGAATTTCCTACGAGCAGTACTTC

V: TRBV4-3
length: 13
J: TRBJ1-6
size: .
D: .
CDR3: CASSPLYNSPLHF
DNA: TGCGCCAGCAGCCCTTTATATAATTCACCCCTCCACTTT

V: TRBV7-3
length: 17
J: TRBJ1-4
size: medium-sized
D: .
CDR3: CASSLLGLGPANEKLFF
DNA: TGTGCCAGCAGCCTCCTGGGGTTGGGGCCGGCTAATGAAAAACTGTTTTTT

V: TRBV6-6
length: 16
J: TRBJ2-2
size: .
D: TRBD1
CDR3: CASSVGQGARTGELFF
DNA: TGTGCCAGCAGTGTTGGACAGGGGGCGCGAACCGGGGAGCTGTTTTTT

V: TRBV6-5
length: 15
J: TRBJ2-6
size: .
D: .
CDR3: CASSYGVSGANVLTF
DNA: TGTGCCAGCAGTTATGGGGTCTCTGGGGCCAACGTCCTGACTTTC

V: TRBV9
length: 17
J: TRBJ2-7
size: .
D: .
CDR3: CASTPRPGPSLSYEQYF
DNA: TGTGCCAGCACCCCGCGCCCGGGGCCTAGCCTCTCCTACGAGCAGTACTTC

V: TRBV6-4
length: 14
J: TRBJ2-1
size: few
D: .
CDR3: CASSDFFVHPEQFF
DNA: TGTGCCAGCAGTGACTTCTTCGTACACCCAGAGCAGTTCTTC

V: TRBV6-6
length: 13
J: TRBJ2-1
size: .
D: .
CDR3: CASMGGVNNEQFF
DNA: TGTGCCAGCATGGGCGGGGTTAACAATGAGCAGTTCTTC

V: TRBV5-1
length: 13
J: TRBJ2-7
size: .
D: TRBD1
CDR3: CASGQGPTYEQYF
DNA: TGCGCCAGCGGACAGGGTCCGACTTACGAGCAGTACTTC

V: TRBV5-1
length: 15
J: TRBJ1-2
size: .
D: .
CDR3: CASSLESASNYGYTF
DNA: TGCGCCAGCAGCTTGGAATCAGCCTCTAACTATGGCTACACCTTC

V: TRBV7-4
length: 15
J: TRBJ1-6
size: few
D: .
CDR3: CASSLALGGDSPLHF
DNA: TGTGCCAGCAGCTTAGCATTAGGGGGGGATTCACCCCTCCACTTT

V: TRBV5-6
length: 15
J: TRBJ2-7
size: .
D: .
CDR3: CASSFGVTSSYEQYF
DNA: TGTGCCAGCAGCTTTGGGGTGACGAGCTCCTACGAGCAGTACTTC

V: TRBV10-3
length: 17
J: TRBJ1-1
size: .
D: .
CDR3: CASSVADPTGRGTEAFF
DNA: TGTGCCAGCAGCGTGGCGGATCCAACAGGGCGAGGGACTGAAGCTTTCTTT

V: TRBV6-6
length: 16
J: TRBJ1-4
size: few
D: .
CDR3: CASSYLDEGTNEKLFF
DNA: TGTGCCAGCAGTTACCTTGATGAGGGCACTAATGAAAAACTGTTTTTT

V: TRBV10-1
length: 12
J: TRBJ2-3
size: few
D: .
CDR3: CASSEGGDTQYF
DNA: TGCGCCAGCAGTGAGGGGGGAGATACGCAGTATTTT

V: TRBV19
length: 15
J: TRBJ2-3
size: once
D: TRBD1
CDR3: CASSTGGLYADTQYF
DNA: TGTGCCAGTAGTACAGGGGGCTTGTATGCAGATACGCAGTATTTT

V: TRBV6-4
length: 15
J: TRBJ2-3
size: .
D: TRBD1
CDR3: CASSDSRQGADTQYF
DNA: TGTGCCAGCAGTGACTCCCGACAGGGGGCAGATACGCAGTATTTT

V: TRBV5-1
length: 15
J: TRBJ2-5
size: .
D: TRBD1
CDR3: CASSPLRGTEETQYF
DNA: TGCGCCAGCAGCCCACTCAGGGGGACAGAAGAGACCCAGTACTTC

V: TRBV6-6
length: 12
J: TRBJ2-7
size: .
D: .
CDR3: CATRTGLYEQYF
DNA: TGTGCCACCCGAACCGGTCTCTACGAGCAGTACTTC

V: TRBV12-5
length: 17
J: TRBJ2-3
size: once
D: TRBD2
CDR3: CASGLVRLAGGTDTQYF
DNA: TGTGCTAGTGGTTTGGTACGACTAGCGGGGGGCACAGATACGCAGTATTTT

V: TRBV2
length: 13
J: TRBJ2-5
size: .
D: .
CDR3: CASKRNSQETQYF
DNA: TGTGCCAGCAAGAGGAATTCCCAAGAGACCCAGTACTTC

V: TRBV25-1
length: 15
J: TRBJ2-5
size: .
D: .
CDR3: CASSDPGRFQETQYF
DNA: TGTGCCAGCAGTGATCCCGGACGGTTCCAAGAGACCCAGTACTTC

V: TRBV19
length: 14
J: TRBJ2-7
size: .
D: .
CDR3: CASSIGSGRYERYF
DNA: TGTGCCAGTAGTATAGGTTCAGGTCGCTACGAGCGGTACTTC

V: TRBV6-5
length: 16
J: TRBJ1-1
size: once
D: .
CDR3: CASSYISGRWNTEAFF
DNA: TGTGCCAGCAGTTACATATCCGGACGGTGGAACACTGAAGCTTTCTTT

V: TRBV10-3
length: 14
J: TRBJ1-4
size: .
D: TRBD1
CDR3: CAIGGQGANEKLFF
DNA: TGTGCCATCGGAGGACAGGGGGCTAATGAAAAACTGTTTTTT

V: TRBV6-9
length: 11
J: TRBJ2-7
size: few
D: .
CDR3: CASSAWDEQYF
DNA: TGTGCCAGCAGTGCATGGGACGAGCAGTACTTC

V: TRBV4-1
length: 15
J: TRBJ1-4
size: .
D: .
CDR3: CASSYRARLGEKLFF
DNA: TGCGCCAGCAGCTACCGGGCCCGGCTTGGGGAAAAACTGTTTTTT

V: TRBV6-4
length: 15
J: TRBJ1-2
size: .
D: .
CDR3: CASTADSNVNYGYTF
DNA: TGTGCCAGCACCGCCGACTCAAATGTTAACTATGGCTACACCTTC

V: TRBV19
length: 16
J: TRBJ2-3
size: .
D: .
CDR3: CASSIGASHTRDTQYF
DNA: TGTGCCAGTAGTATAGGGGCCAGTCACACGAGGGATACGCAGTATTTT

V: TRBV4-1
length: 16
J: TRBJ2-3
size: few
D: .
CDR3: CASSQDEGKSTDTQYF
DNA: TGCGCCAGCAGCCAAGATGAGGGCAAAAGCACAGATACGCAGTATTTT

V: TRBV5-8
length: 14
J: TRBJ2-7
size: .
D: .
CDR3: CASSLRGADYEQYF
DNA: TGTGCCAGCAGCTTAAGGGGCGCGGATTACGAGCAGTACTTC

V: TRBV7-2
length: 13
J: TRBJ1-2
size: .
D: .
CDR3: CASSIQAGSSYTF
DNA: TGTGCCAGCAGCATACAGGCAGGGTCTAGCTACACCTTC

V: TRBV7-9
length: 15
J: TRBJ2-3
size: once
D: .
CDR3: CASSLAPGFFDTQYF
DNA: TGTGCCAGCAGCCTGGCCCCCGGGTTCTTTGATACGCAGTATTTT

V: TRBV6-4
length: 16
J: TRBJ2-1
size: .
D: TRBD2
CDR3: CASSNLAGGAYNEQFF
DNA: TGTGCCAGCAGTAACCTAGCGGGGGGCGCCTACAATGAGCAGTTCTTC

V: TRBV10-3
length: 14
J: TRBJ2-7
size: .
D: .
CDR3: CAISIGPWAREQYF
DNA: TGTGCCATCAGCATCGGTCCCTGGGCTAGGGAGCAGTACTTC

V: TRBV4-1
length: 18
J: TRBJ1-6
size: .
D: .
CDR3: CASSQSGGPSSYNSPLHF
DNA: TGCGCCAGCAGCCAATCTGGGGGACCGAGCTCCTATAATTCACCCCTCCACTTT

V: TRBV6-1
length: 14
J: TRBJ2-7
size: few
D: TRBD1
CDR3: CASRPGTADYEQYF
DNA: TGTGCCAGCAGGCCCGGGACAGCAGATTACGAGCAGTACTTC

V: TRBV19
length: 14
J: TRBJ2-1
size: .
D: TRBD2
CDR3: CATLAGGSDNEQFF
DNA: TGTGCCACCCTAGCGGGGGGAAGCGACAATGAGCAGTTCTTC

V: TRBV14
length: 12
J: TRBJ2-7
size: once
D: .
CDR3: CASSLAYYEQYF
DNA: TGTGCCAGCAGCCTCGCGTACTACGAGCAGTACTTC